Given below is one T cell receptor beta chain in context. Its target is not known. The source of the sample is a study of identical twins. The study, taken as a whole, reports: Abundant beta clonotypes from cord blood had fewer insertions, unlike memory repertoires, which showed none.

TCRdb independently ran MiXCR on the 5' RACE reads; one entry per CDR3 protein. The profile shows hundreds of thousands of distinct CDR3 sequences, 20% to 25% of them singletons. The CDR3 totals 15 residues. Per the germline V gene, CDR1 is MNHNS and CDR2 is SASEGT. Trimming cost V 6 bases and J 2 bases, with 17 bases left between them. This sample was also put to use in a study of T cells expressing NK-cell markers. That investigation notes: Source material for TCR beta repertoires consisted of sorted CD3+CD56+NKG2C+, CD3+CD56+NKG2C- and CD3+CD56-NKG2C+ T cells. It remained uncertain whether the expanded NKG2C+ T cell clones were specific for HCMV antigens.

The sample comprised CD4+ T cells sorted from blood. The J gene is TRBJ2-7, the V gene TRBV6-1, with D possibly being TRBD1 (6 bases). This TCR derives from a woman aged 18-29 years in good health. CDR3 region: CASRSDRLSAYEQYF. The CDR3 coding sequence is TGTGCCAGCAGAAGCGACAGGTTGTCGGCCTACGAGCAGTACTTC.